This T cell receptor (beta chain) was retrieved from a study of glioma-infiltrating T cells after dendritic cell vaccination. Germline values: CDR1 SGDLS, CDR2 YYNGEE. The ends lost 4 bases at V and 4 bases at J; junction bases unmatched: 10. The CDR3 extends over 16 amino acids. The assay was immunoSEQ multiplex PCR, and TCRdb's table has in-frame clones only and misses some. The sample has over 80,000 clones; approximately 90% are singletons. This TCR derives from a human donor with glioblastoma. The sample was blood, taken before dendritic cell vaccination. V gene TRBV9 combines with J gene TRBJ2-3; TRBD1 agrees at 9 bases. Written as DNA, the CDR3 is TGTGCCAGCAGCTTCGGGGACAGGGACAGAGCAGATACGCAGTATTTT. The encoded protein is CASSFGDRDRADTQYF.